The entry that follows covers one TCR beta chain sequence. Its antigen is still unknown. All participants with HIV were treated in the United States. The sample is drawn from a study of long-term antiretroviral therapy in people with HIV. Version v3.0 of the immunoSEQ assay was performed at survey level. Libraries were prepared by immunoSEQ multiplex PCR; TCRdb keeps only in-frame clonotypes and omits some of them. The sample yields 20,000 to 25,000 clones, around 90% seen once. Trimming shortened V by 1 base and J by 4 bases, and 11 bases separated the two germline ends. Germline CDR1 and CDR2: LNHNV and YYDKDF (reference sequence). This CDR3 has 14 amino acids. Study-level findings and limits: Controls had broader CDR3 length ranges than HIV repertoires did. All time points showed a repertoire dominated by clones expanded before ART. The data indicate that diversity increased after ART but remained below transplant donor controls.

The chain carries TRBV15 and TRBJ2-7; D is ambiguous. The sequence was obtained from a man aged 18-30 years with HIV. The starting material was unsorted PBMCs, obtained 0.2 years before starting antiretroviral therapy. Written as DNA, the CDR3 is TGTGCCACCAGCAGAGTGCACAGCGAATACGAGCAGTACTTC. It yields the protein CATSRVHSEYEQYF.